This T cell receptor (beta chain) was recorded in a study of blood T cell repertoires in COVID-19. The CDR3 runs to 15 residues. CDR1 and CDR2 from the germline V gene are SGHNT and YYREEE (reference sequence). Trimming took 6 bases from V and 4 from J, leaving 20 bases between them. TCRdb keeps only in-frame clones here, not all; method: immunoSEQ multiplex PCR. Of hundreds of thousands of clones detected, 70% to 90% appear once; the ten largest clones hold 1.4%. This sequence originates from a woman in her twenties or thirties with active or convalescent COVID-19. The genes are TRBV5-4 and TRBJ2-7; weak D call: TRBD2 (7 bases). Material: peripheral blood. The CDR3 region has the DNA TGTGCCAGCACGGGATCTAGGGGGGGGGAGTACGAGCAGTACTTC. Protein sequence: CASTGSRGGEYEQYF.